This TCR beta chain came from a study of T-cell memory formation after mild COVID-19. About the study: Largely, the TCR clusters proved donor specific.

Germline V gives CDR1 MNHEY, CDR2 SMNVEV (reference sequence). The CDR3 sequence is 13 residues long. V lost 5 bases and J lost 4; bases outside the gene matches: 3. TCRdb reprocessed the 5' RACE reads via MiXCR and lists one record per CDR3 protein. The sample has some 97,000 distinct CDR3 sequences, approximately 10% seen once. This clonotype was detected ten times or more. V usage is TRBV27 and J usage is TRBJ2-3; 7 nucleotides match TRBD2. The specimen was PBMCs or a T cell subset sorted from them (not recorded which). The sequence was collected from a man aged 18 to 30 who had mild COVID-19 (a few samples of this study predate the infection). Cell type and time point are not known. CDR3: CASSLTSADTQYF. The CDR3 bases are TGTGCCAGCAGTCTCACTAGCGCAGATACGCAGTATTTT.